These 2 T cell receptor beta chains came from one sample sequenced in a study of response to subunit inactivated influenza vaccine. TCRdb independently ran MiXCR on the RT-PCR reads; one entry per CDR3 protein. The sample carries about 570,000 distinct CDR3 sequences, around 11% recorded once. The specimen comprised PBMCs from blood, sampled on the day of vaccination. These receptors were taken from a man aged 45 to 65 who received an inactivated influenza vaccine.

This clonotype appeared many times. This chain connects TRBV7-9 to TRBJ2-3, with 11 bases identical to TRBD2. The J segment lost 5 bases and the V segment lost 6 bases, leaving 10 bases of the junction unmatched. Germline V gene data show CDR1 as SEHNR and CDR2 as FQNEAQ (reference sequence). The CDR3 spans 16 residues. The CDR3 protein is CASRPNSGRALDTQYF. The CDR3 bases are TGTGCCAGCAGACCTAATAGCGGGAGGGCCTTAGATACGCAGTATTTT.

In its sample, this clonotype was seen many times. J is TRBJ2-7 and V is TRBV3-1; 13 bases align to TRBD2. This CDR3 has 15 amino acids. V shed 4 bases and J 1 base; nucleotides not matched to a gene: 1. Germline CDR1 LGHDT, CDR2 YNNKEL (reference sequence). The CDR3 is CASSPGLAGSYEQYF. In DNA, the CDR3 is TGTGCCAGCAGCCCGGGACTAGCGGGGTCCTACGAGCAGTACTTC.